This note documents a single TCR beta chain sequence. This sample stems from a study of blood T cell repertoires in COVID-19. Methods used by the authors: Scientists estimated how many nucleated cells there were by amplifying reference gene primers. Only in-frame clones appear in the TCRdb table, and some are missing; sequencing was by immunoSEQ multiplex PCR. V, J and clone size are those of that table, while D and trimming were read from the DNA. The sample gives under 250,000 clones, roughly nine tenths of which show up once; 6.2% is in the top ten. The V gene lost 8 bases and the J gene lost 3 bases, with 16 bases spanning the gap. CDR3 size: 14 residues. Germline CDR1 and CDR2: WNHNN and SYGVQD (reference sequence).

V gene TRBV10-1 combines with J gene TRBJ1-1; unclear D gene. This TCR was recovered from a man between 60 and 75 years old with acute or convalescent COVID-19. Sequenced sample: peripheral blood. The CDR3 nucleotides read TGCGCCAGCCCACCGGGAGGGCGGGACACTGAAGCTTTCTTT. This codes for CASPPGGRDTEAFF.